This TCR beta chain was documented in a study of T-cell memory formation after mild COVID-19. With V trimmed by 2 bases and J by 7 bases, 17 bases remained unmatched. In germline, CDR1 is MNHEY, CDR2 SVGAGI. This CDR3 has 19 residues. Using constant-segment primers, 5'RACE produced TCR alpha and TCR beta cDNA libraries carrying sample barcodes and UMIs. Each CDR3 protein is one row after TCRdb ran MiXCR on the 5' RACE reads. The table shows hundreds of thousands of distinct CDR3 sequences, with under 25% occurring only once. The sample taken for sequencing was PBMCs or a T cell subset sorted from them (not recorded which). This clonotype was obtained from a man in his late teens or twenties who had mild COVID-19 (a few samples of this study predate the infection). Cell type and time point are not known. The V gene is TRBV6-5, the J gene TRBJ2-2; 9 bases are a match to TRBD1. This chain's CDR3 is CASSYPSPGTGNSLGELFF. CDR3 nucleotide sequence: TGTGCCAGCAGTTACCCTTCCCCGGGGACAGGGAACAGTCTCGGGGAGCTGTTTTTT.